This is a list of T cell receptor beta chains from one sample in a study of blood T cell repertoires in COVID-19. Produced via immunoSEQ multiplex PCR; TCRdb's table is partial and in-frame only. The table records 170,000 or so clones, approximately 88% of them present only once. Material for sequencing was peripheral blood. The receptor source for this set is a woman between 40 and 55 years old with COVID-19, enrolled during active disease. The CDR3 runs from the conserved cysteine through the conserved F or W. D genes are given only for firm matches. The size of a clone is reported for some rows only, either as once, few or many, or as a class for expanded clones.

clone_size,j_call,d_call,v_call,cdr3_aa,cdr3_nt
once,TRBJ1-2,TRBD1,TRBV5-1,CASSQGGGRSATYGYTF,TGCGCCAGCAGCCAAGGAGGGGGCCGCTCCGCTACCTATGGCTACACCTTC
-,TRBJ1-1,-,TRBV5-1,CASSLDGRTNTEAFF,TGCGCCAGCAGCTTGGATGGCCGAACCAACACTGAAGCTTTCTTT
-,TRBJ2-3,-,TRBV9,CASTQGVSRDTQYF,TGTGCCAGCACCCAAGGGGTTTCGCGAGATACGCAGTATTTT
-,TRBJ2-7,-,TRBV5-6,CASSLGWSEQYF,TGTGCCAGCAGCTTGGGCTGGAGCGAGCAGTACTTC
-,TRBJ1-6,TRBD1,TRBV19,CASTLQGARSPLHF,TGTGCCAGTACTCTACAGGGGGCGCGTTCACCCCTCCACTTT
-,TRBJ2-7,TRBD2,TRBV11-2,CASSTQRGSYEQYF,TGTGCCAGCAGCACCCAGCGGGGGTCCTACGAGCAGTACTTC
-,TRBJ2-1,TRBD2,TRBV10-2,CASSESPGLAGGLSEQFF,TGCGCCAGCAGTGAGTCTCCCGGACTAGCGGGGGGACTGAGTGAGCAGTTCTTC
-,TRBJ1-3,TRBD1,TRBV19,CASSRQGARGNTIYF,TGTGCCAGTAGTCGACAGGGGGCTAGAGGAAACACCATATATTTT
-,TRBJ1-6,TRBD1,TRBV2,CASSEIGGQNSPLHF,TGTGCCAGCAGTGAAATAGGGGGCCAAAATTCACCCCTCCACTTT
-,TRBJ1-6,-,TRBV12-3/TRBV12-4,CASTGGGTSPLHF,TGTGCCAGCACTGGGGGGGGCACCTCACCCCTCCACTTT